The clone carrying this T cell receptor (beta chain) came up many times. Its target is unknown. These data are taken from a study of T cells in Graves' hyperthyroidism and ophthalmopathy. Findings and limits, study-wide: Through a model of 13 V-J features, ophthalmopathy was separated from stable hyperthyroidism. Model output signaled ophthalmopathy a median around 5.9 months ahead of onset.

RNA transcripts gave rise to amplified TCR beta CDR3 regions. The TCR CDR3 was amplified in a first-round RT-PCR using the HTBI primer set. MiXCR was run by TCRdb on the multiplex PCR reads, yielding one entry per CDR3 protein. The data contain about 560,000 distinct CDR3 sequences, approximately 14% of them seen just once; the ten biggest clones take up approximately 7%. V was cut by 6 bases and J by 0 bases, with 19 bases left in between. The CDR3 spans 17 residues. Per the germline V gene, CDR1 is MDHEN and CDR2 is SYDVKM. Graves' hyperthyroidism showing no ophthalmopathy progression within 18 months was considered stable. Patients were aged 18 to 65, had disease duration under 2 months, and had newly diagnosed hyperthyroidism.

The gene calls are TRBV28 and TRBJ2-3; no definite D call. This clonotype originated in a woman aged 30 to 39 with Graves' hyperthyroidism. Input material: blood. The CDR3 region is CASSPDRTATSTDTQYF. CDR3 nucleotides: TGTGCCAGCAGCCCAGACCGCACAGCTACTAGCACAGATACGCAGTATTTT.